Sequencing of this TCR beta chain was carried out in a study of T cells in Graves' hyperthyroidism and ophthalmopathy. Across the whole study: Peripheral blood was collected at initial diagnosis, before any treatment. Whole-study findings and limits: Most thyroid clonotypes with frequency above 0.001 were detected in blood. Ophthalmopathy was identified by the model a median about seven months ahead of onset.

Germline V gives CDR1 DFQATT, CDR2 SNEGSKA (reference sequence). The V end was cut by 3 bases, the J end by 16 bases, with 13 bases between. The CDR3 has 10 amino acids. RNA transcripts provided the source from which TCR beta CDR3 regions were amplified. First-round RT-PCR with HTBI primers amplified the TCR CDR3 region. Using its own MiXCR run on the multiplex PCR reads, TCRdb lists one record per CDR3 protein. The sample contains around 250,000 distinct CDR3 sequences, approximately 14% of which appear only once. A sample of blood taken at first hyperthyroidism diagnosis preceded any ophthalmopathy symptoms. As concerns this clonotype: Its antigen is not identified.

Sequences were obtained from blood. The source of this sequence is a woman between 35 and 50 years old with Graves' hyperthyroidism that later progressed to Graves' ophthalmopathy. The V gene is TRBV20-1, the J gene TRBJ2-1, with D perhaps TRBD2 (5 bases). The CDR3 bases are TGCAGTGCTAGGGCCGGGGTCGCCTTCTTC. Protein product: CSARAGVAFF.